This T cell receptor beta chain was sequenced in a study of cytomegalovirus exposure and HLA in healthy donors. PCR used 60 Vbeta primers and 13 Jbeta primers. Clones were read by immunoSEQ multiplex PCR, and TCRdb kept only the in-frame ones, dropping some. The table has over 250,000 clones, 86% seen once. V was cut by 2 bases and J by 2 bases, with 15 bases left in between. The CDR3 covers 16 residues. Germline CDR1 is KGHSH and CDR2 is LQKENI. Sequencing was done on a sample of PBMCs. The clonotype originates from a man aged 35-49 years in good health and CMV-seropositive. This sequence joins TRBV18 and TRBJ2-5, with D possibly matching TRBD1 (6 bases). CDR3 loop: CASSPFDTGTQETQYF. Written as DNA, the CDR3 is TGTGCCAGCTCACCATTCGACACAGGGACGCAAGAGACCCAGTACTTC.